A selection of T cell receptor beta chains follows, all from one sample in a study of blood T cell repertoires in COVID-19. TCRdb's table, derived via immunoSEQ multiplex PCR, lists solely in-frame clones and lacks some. The sample contains about 45,000 clones, around 86% of which appear only once. The material sequenced was peripheral blood. These receptors originate from a human donor in a cohort sampled during active COVID-19. Each CDR3 is given with its conserved first and last residue. The D gene is left open where the match is weak. Clone size, where shown, is once, few, many, or a class for clones that have expanded.

D	size	J	V	CDR3	DNA
.	.	TRBJ2-4	TRBV5-4	CASSPMAGGNIQYF	TGTGCCAGCAGCCCTATGGCTGGAGGAAACATTCAGTACTTC
.	once	TRBJ2-3	TRBV4-1	CASSQEIAATDTQYF	TGCGCCAGCAGCCAAGAAATAGCGGCCACAGATACGCAGTATTTT
.	.	TRBJ1-4	TRBV7-6	CASSWGPANEKLFF	TGTGCCAGCAGCTGGGGGCCAGCTAATGAAAAACTGTTTTTT
.	few	TRBJ1-6	TRBV28	CASSNTGGNSPLHF	TGTGCCAGCAGCAACACTGGGGGGAATTCACCCCTCCACTTT
.	.	TRBJ1-2	TRBV4-1	CASSQDGGSGYTF	TGCGCCAGCAGCCAAGATGGCGGCTCGGGCTACACCTTC
.	once	TRBJ2-1	TRBV12-3/TRBV12-4	CASSSGVEQFF	TGTGCCAGCAGTTCCGGGGTAGAGCAGTTCTTC
TRBD1	.	TRBJ1-1	TRBV6-4	CASRRTGEAEAFF	TGTGCCAGCCGCCGTACAGGGGAGGCTGAAGCTTTCTTT
TRBD2	.	TRBJ2-1	TRBV9	CASSRASGTQKTYNEQFF	TGTGCCAGCAGCAGGGCTAGCGGGACCCAAAAGACCTACAATGAGCAGTTCTTC
TRBD2	.	TRBJ2-1	TRBV4-1	CASSQGTSGTREQFF	TGCGCCAGCAGCCAAGGGACTAGCGGGACTAGGGAGCAGTTCTTC
.	.	TRBJ2-3	TRBV7-8	CASSFVVASETQYF	TGTGCCAGCAGCTTTGTCGTGGCATCGGAGACGCAGTATTTT
.	.	TRBJ2-7	TRBV18	CASSPPVGAGLAYEQYF	TGTGCCAGCTCACCACCAGTGGGCGCGGGGTTGGCGTACGAGCAGTACTTC
TRBD1	.	TRBJ2-7	TRBV6-2/TRBV6-3	CASSYGQGAYEQYF	TGTGCCAGCAGTTACGGGCAGGGGGCGTACGAGCAGTACTTC
.	.	TRBJ2-3	TRBV12-3/TRBV12-4	CASSLTGPDTQYF	TGTGCCAGCAGTTTAACTGGGCCAGATACGCAGTATTTT
TRBD2	.	TRBJ2-1	TRBV3-1/TRBV3-2	CASSQPGLGEFF	TGTGCCAGCAGCCAACCGGGACTAGGCGAGTTCTTC
.	.	TRBJ1-2	TRBV27	CASSLSARLLTHGYTF	TGTGCCAGCAGTTTATCGGCAAGACTCCTCACACATGGCTACACCTTC
TRBD2	.	TRBJ2-3	TRBV18	CASSASASGGGDTQYF	TGTGCCAGCTCAGCCTCCGCTAGCGGGGGGGGAGATACGCAGTATTTT
.	.	TRBJ2-5	TRBV7-9	CASSLQGQETQYF	TGTGCCAGCAGCTTACAGGGCCAAGAGACCCAGTACTTC
.	.	TRBJ1-1	TRBV9	CASSVDGWQAEAFF	TGTGCCAGCAGCGTAGATGGTTGGCAGGCTGAAGCTTTCTTT
TRBD2	.	TRBJ2-3	TRBV5-5	CASSLGLAGVFPDTQYF	TGTGCCAGCAGCTTGGGGCTAGCGGGAGTCTTCCCAGATACGCAGTATTTT
TRBD1	.	TRBJ1-2	TRBV28	CASIPGQGGFYGYTF	TGTGCCAGCATCCCAGGACAGGGGGGATTCTATGGCTACACCTTC
.	few	TRBJ1-5	TRBV7-9	CASSKGLTNQPQHF	TGTGCCAGCAGCAAGGGACTGACAAATCAGCCCCAGCATTTT
TRBD1	.	TRBJ2-7	TRBV6-2/TRBV6-3	CASSRGPYEQYF	TGTGCCAGCAGTAGGGGGCCCTACGAGCAGTACTTC
.	few	TRBJ2-7	TRBV6-5	CASSRTGTSYEQYF	TGTGCCAGCAGTAGGACTGGGACTTCCTACGAGCAGTACTTC
TRBD1	.	TRBJ2-7	TRBV20-1	CSAGGTVAYEQYF	TGCAGTGCTGGTGGGACAGTTGCCTACGAGCAGTACTTC
.	.	TRBJ1-6	TRBV20-1	CSASPSGVYNSPLHF	TGCAGTGCTAGTCCCTCGGGGGTGTATAATTCACCCCTCCACTTT
.	.	TRBJ2-3	TRBV10-3	CAISGATSSHDTDTQYF	TGTGCCATCAGTGGGGCTACATCTAGCCACGACACAGATACGCAGTATTTT
.	.	TRBJ1-5	TRBV27	CASSPRVYSNQPQHF	TGTGCCAGCAGCCCCCGGGTCTATAGCAATCAGCCCCAGCATTTT
TRBD1	once	TRBJ1-2	TRBV27	CASSLSQSAPKFTGGRYGYTF	TGTGCCAGCAGTTTATCCCAATCAGCACCCAAGTTCACAGGGGGCCGCTATGGCTACACCTTC
.	.	TRBJ2-7	TRBV2	CASWSQEGYEQYF	TGTGCCAGCTGGTCTCAGGAGGGGTACGAGCAGTACTTC
TRBD1	once	TRBJ2-7	TRBV10-3	CAIRKGGDRVPLEQYF	TGTGCCATCAGAAAAGGCGGAGACAGGGTCCCTCTCGAGCAGTACTTC
TRBD1	.	TRBJ1-2	TRBV28	CASSFRQGYGYTF	TGTGCCAGCAGTTTCAGACAGGGCTATGGCTACACCTTC
.	.	TRBJ2-3	TRBV27	CASSLVQGPNTQYF	TGTGCCAGCAGTTTAGTCCAGGGTCCGAATACGCAGTATTTT
TRBD1	once	TRBJ2-7	TRBV6-5	CASYRTGSSYEQYF	TGTGCCAGCTATCGGACAGGGTCCTCCTACGAGCAGTACTTC
.	once	TRBJ2-7	TRBV10-1	CASSSDRDLYEQYF	TGCGCCAGCAGCAGCGACCGCGACCTCTACGAGCAGTACTTC
.	.	TRBJ2-2	TRBV7-2	CASSLGLMAGRAGELFF	TGTGCCAGCAGCTTAGGTTTAATGGCGGGCCGGGCCGGGGAGCTGTTTTTT
.	.	TRBJ2-7	TRBV7-2	CASSLGTATYEQYF	TGTGCCAGCAGCTTAGGGACAGCGACCTACGAGCAGTACTTC
.	.	TRBJ2-1	TRBV12-3/TRBV12-4	CASSWTGGDEQFF	TGTGCCAGCAGTTGGACAGGAGGGGATGAGCAGTTCTTC
TRBD2	.	TRBJ2-1	TRBV2	CASPKGRETPNEQFF	TGTGCCAGCCCTAAGGGGCGGGAGACCCCCAATGAGCAGTTCTTC
.	.	TRBJ2-1	TRBV19	CASRLQGINEQFF	TGTGCCAGTAGGTTACAGGGTATCAATGAGCAGTTCTTC
.	.	TRBJ2-3	TRBV13	CASSSLSDTQYF	TGTGCCAGCAGCTCTTTGTCAGATACGCAGTATTTT
TRBD1	.	TRBJ1-2	TRBV30	CAWSQTGTGIGYTF	TGTGCCTGGAGTCAAACCGGGACAGGGATAGGCTACACCTTC
TRBD1	.	TRBJ2-7	TRBV28	CASRTQGAGEQYF	TGTGCCAGCAGGACGCAGGGGGCCGGCGAGCAGTACTTC
.	.	TRBJ2-2	TRBV6-2/TRBV6-3	CASSLNPVVGELFF	TGTGCCAGCAGTTTGAACCCGGTGGTCGGGGAGCTGTTTTTT
.	once	TRBJ2-7	TRBV7-9	CASSLDYSYEQYF	TGTGCCAGCAGCCTGGACTACTCCTACGAGCAGTACTTC
TRBD2	.	TRBJ2-5	TRBV2	CASRGTSGYQETQYF	TGTGCCAGCAGGGGGACTAGCGGGTACCAAGAGACCCAGTACTTC
.	.	TRBJ2-3	TRBV25-1	CASSEHTSGTQYF	TGTGCCAGCAGTGAACATACGAGCGGTACGCAGTATTTT
TRBD1	.	TRBJ2-6	TRBV2	CASSESTGETF	TGTGCCAGCAGTGAGTCGACAGGGGAGACTTTC
.	.	TRBJ2-7	TRBV18	CASSPLGGAYEQYF	TGTGCCAGCTCACCACTTGGCGGAGCCTACGAGCAGTACTTC
TRBD2	.	TRBJ2-3	TRBV7-2	CASSGGTSGSTDTQYF	TGTGCCAGCAGCGGGGGGACTAGCGGGAGCACAGATACGCAGTATTTT